Presented here are 15 T cell receptor beta chains from one specimen sequenced in a study of T cell changes during pregnancy in multiple sclerosis. Sequencing used immunoSEQ multiplex PCR; TCRdb keeps in-frame clones, though not all of them. The sample includes 65,000 to 80,000 clones, 90% of them seen just once. The sequenced sample was peripheral blood, obtained in the third trimester of pregnancy. The source of these receptors is a female donor with multiple sclerosis, enrolled in a pregnancy study.

The V gene is TRBV6-6, the J gene TRBJ2-2, with TRBD1 identical over 10 bases. CDR1 and CDR2 from the germline V gene are MNHNY and SVGAGI (reference sequence). The CDR3 has 15 residues. J was trimmed by 6 bases and V by 2 bases; bases with no gene match: 3. In DNA, the CDR3 is TGTGCCAGCAGTTACGACAGGGGGCCGGCCGGGGAGCTGTTTTTT. This gives the protein CASSYDRGPAGELFF.

The V call is TRBV6-5, the J call TRBJ1-1, with D uncertain. The V and J ends lost 7 bases and 3 bases respectively, with 12 bases between them. The germline gives CDR1 MNHEY, CDR2 SVGAGI. This CDR3 region has 13 residues. CDR3 in amino acids: CASTPRRDTEAFF. CDR3 nucleotides: TGTGCCAGCACCCCCAGGCGGGACACTGAAGCTTTCTTT.

The J gene is TRBJ1-2, the V gene TRBV30, with TRBD1 as a possible D gene (6 bases). Germline V lookup: CDR1 GTSNPN, CDR2 SVGIG (reference sequence). Trimming shortened V by 5 bases and J by 0 bases, and 13 bases separated the two germline ends. The CDR3 loop spans 14 amino acids. CDR3 residues: CAWDYRETNYGYTF. The CDR3 bases are TGTGCCTGGGACTACAGGGAAACTAACTATGGCTACACCTTC.

This chain uses TRBV27 with TRBJ1-2, with D tentatively TRBD1 (5 bases). The CDR3 has 13 residues. The V end lost 8 bases, the J end lost 4 bases, and 14 bases lay between the germline ends. Germline V gives CDR1 MNHEY, CDR2 SMNVEV (reference sequence). DNA of the CDR3: TGTGCCAGCTCCCCAGGGTCCTCCTATGGCTACACCTTC. It encodes CASSPGSSYGYTF.

The gene calls are TRBV30 and TRBJ2-7; 8 bases are a match to TRBD2. V gave up 3 bases and J gave up 3 bases; unmatched junction bases: 4. Germline loops: CDR1 GTSNPN, CDR2 SVGIG (reference sequence). This CDR3 is built from 13 residues. CDR3 sequence: CAWSTSGYYEQYF. CDR3 sequence (DNA): TGTGCCTGGAGCACTAGCGGTTACTACGAGCAGTACTTC.

In nucleotides, the CDR3 is TGTGCCAGCAATAACCGGGACAGGGCCTGGCCAGATACGCAGTATTTT. Translation gives CASNNRDRAWPDTQYF. This sequence joins TRBV4-2 and TRBJ2-3, with TRBD1 identical over 9 bases. The V segment lost 7 bases and the J segment 4 bases; nucleotides outside the gene matches: 12. The CDR3 loop spans 16 amino acids. Germline loops: CDR1 LGHNA, CDR2 YNFKEQ.

The V call is TRBV11-3, the J call TRBJ2-7; 8 bases match TRBD2. Germline V gene lookup returns CDR1 SGHNT and CDR2 YENEEA. The CDR3 sequence is 14 residues long. J gave up 2 bases and V 5 bases, and 5 bases lay outside the gene matches. The CDR3 loop is CASSRRGGPYEQYF. The CDR3 DNA follows: TGTGCCAGCAGCCGACGGGGGGGACCCTACGAGCAGTACTTC.

The V call is TRBV5-8, the J call TRBJ2-3; 15 bases fit TRBD2. From germline, CDR1 is SGHTS and CDR2 YDEGEE. The CDR3 covers 17 residues. V dropped 3 bases and J dropped 3; count of bases not matched to a gene: 5. This CDR3 is CASSSGTSGGTTDTQYF. DNA of the CDR3: TGTGCCAGCAGCTCAGGGACTAGCGGGGGGACAACAGATACGCAGTATTTT. Full variable domain (outside the CDR3, taken from reference TRBV5-8 and TRBJ2-3): EAGVTQSPTHLIKTRGQQATLRCSPISGHTSVYWYQQALGLGLQFLLWYDEGEERNRGNFPPRFSGRQFPNYSSELNVNALELEDSALYLCASSSGTSGGTTDTQYFGPGTRLTVL.

The chain recombines TRBV7-2 with TRBJ2-1, with TRBD2 matching over 7 bases. The CDR3 contains 11 residues. Germline loops: CDR1 SGHTA, CDR2 FQGNSA. CDR3 residues: CASSGYNEQFF. In DNA, the CDR3 is TGTGCGTCTAGCGGTTACAATGAGCAGTTCTTC.

This clone was recorded only once. The chain joins TRBV6-4 to TRBJ1-1, with unresolved D. V dropped 0 bases and J dropped 1 base, with 6 bases sitting between them. This CDR3 spans 14 amino acids. The germline gives CDR1 MRHNA, CDR2 SNTAGT. CDR3 DNA: TGTGCCAGCAGTGACTCACCCGGGAACACTGAAGCTTTCTTT. Its translation is CASSDSPGNTEAFF.

The chain is built from TRBV5-1 and TRBJ2-3; 9 bases line up with TRBD1. The length of the CDR3 is 17 residues. Germline V CDR1 and CDR2: SGHRS, YFSETQ. V shed 1 base, J shed 2 bases, and the junction held 8 bases outside the gene matches. In nucleotides, the CDR3 is TGCGCCAGCAGCTTGAACGGCGGGACAGGGTACACAGATACGCAGTATTTT. Translating gives CASSLNGGTGYTDTQYF.

The chain uses TRBV27 and TRBJ1-1; 7 bases are a match to TRBD1. The ends lost 8 bases at V and 1 base at J; junction bases unmatched: 4. Germline V gene lookup returns CDR1 MNHEY and CDR2 SMNVEV (reference sequence). The CDR3 has 13 residues. In DNA, the CDR3 is TGTGCCAGCGGGGACAGACAGAACACTGAAGCTTTCTTT. It yields the protein CASGDRQNTEAFF.

The J gene is TRBJ1-3, the V gene TRBV5-1, with a weak D call TRBD1 (5 bases). Germline V gene lookup returns CDR1 SGHRS and CDR2 YFSETQ. Trimming shortened V by 4 bases and J by 0 bases, and 11 bases separated the two germline ends. The CDR3 covers 15 residues. The CDR3 DNA reads TGCGCCAGCAGCACACAGGTCTTCTCTGGAAACACCATATATTTT. This sequence encodes CASSTQVFSGNTIYF.

The V call is TRBV27, the J call TRBJ1-1; weak D call: TRBD1 (6 bases). From germline, CDR1 is MNHEY and CDR2 SMNVEV (reference sequence). The germline V and J ends were trimmed by 5 bases and 10 bases, with 20 bases remaining between them. The CDR3 runs 14 residues. CDR3 DNA sequence: TGTGCCAGCAGTCCCCTGAACAGGGCGGGAGGAGCTTTCTTT. Its translation is CASSPLNRAGGAFF.

This chain joins TRBV19 and TRBJ1-4, with D perhaps matching TRBD1 (5 bases). V gave up 3 bases and J gave up 11 bases, with 22 bases separating them. The CDR3 sequence is 16 residues long. The V gene's germline CDR1 is LNHDA and CDR2 SQIVND (reference sequence). Here the CDR3 reads CASSIKAREGMWKLFF. Here the CDR3 DNA reads TGTGCCAGTAGTATTAAAGCCCGGGAGGGGATGTGGAAACTGTTTTTT.